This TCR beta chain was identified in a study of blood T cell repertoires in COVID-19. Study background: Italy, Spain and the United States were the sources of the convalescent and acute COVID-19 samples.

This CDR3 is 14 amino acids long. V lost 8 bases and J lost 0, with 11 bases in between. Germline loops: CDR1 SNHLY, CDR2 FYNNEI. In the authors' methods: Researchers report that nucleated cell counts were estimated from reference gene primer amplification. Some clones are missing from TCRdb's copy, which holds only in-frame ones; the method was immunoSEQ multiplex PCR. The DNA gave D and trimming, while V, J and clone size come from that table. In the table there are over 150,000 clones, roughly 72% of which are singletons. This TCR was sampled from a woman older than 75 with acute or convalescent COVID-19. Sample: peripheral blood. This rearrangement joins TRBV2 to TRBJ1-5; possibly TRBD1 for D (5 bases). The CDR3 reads CASGGTDSNQPQHF. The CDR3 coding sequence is TGTGCCAGCGGAGGGACGGATAGCAATCAGCCCCAGCATTTT.